This record covers a single T cell receptor beta chain. As yet, its antigen is unknown. The data are from a study of T cell responses to AZD1222 COVID-19 vaccine. Findings and caveats of the study: Of the AZD1222 recipients, only 6 or 7 were seropositive at baseline. Regions 160-218 and 743-854 held dominance among vaccine-associated CD4 TCRs, which spanned spike. Samples come after the peak T cell response, not at day 14. A reported finding is that nearly half of spike-specific TCRs target unmutated variant regions.

This CDR3 has 10 amino acids. Germline V gene lookup returns CDR1 SQVTM and CDR2 ANQGSEA. Trimming cost V 7 bases and J 3 bases, with 6 bases left between them. Generated by immunoSEQ multiplex PCR, the TCRdb table keeps only in-frame clones and is missing some. The sample holds some 200,000 clones; around 94% are singletons and the top ten take around 1.7%. This TCR was recovered from an adult who received the MenACWY meningococcal vaccine as a control. Sequencing used peripheral blood, obtained 28 days after the second dose of the MenACWY control vaccine. V gene TRBV29-1 combines with J gene TRBJ1-1, with no clear D. CDR3: CSGGDTEAFF. As DNA, the CDR3 is TGCAGCGGTGGAGACACTGAAGCTTTCTTT.